Sequencing of this T cell receptor (beta chain) was carried out in a study of identical twins. Broader study findings: Models predicted too little out-of-frame TCR alpha sharing in monozygotic twins.

TCRdb reprocessed the 5' RACE reads with MiXCR, giving one entry per CDR3 protein. Of 400,000 to 550,000 distinct CDR3 sequences listed, about 20% are singletons. The CDR3 totals 12 residues. J lost 5 bases, V lost 5 bases, and 4 bases had no gene match. From germline, CDR1 is GTSNPN and CDR2 SVGIG (reference sequence). On this clonotype itself: Its antigen remains unknown.

This same sample was also part of a study on T cells expressing NK-cell markers. As that study records: From sorted CD3+CD56+NKG2C+, CD3+CD56+NKG2C- and CD3+CD56-NKG2C+ T cells came the TCR beta repertoires. In 5 or 6 donors, dominant NKG2C+ clonotypes were roughly 1.0-8% of CD8+ T cells. Leadership of the CD3+CD56-NKG2C+ fraction also belonged to these clonotypes in a handful of donors.

V is TRBV30 and J is TRBJ2-7; 9 positions match TRBD2. This clonotype was obtained from a woman aged 18-29 years in good health. The sequenced sample consisted of CD4+ T cells sorted from blood. The CDR3 nucleotides read TGTGCCTGGCGGACTAGCGCCGACGAGCAGTACTTC. This codes for CAWRTSADEQYF.